A selection of T cell receptor beta chains follows, all from one sample in a study of blood T cell repertoires in COVID-19. Data came from immunoSEQ multiplex PCR; TCRdb stores just in-frame clones and leaves some out. The sample has approximately 97,000 clones, around nine tenths seen once. Sequencing used peripheral blood. Source of these receptors: a man between 50 and 59 years old with active or convalescent COVID-19. CDR3s include the opening cysteine and the closing phenylalanine or tryptophan. A D gene is named only where the DNA matches it firmly.

j_call | v_call | d_call | cdr3_aa | cdr3_nt
TRBJ2-5 | TRBV6-6 | TRBD2 | CASSRLAGPQETQYF | TGTGCCAGCAGCCGACTAGCGGGGCCCCAAGAGACCCAGTACTTC
TRBJ2-2 | TRBV11-2 | TRBD1 | CASSADRAYTGELFF | TGTGCCAGCAGCGCAGACAGGGCATACACCGGGGAGCTGTTTTTT
TRBJ1-1 | TRBV5-1 | - | CASSPPGGLEAFF | TGCGCCAGCAGCCCCCCGGGGGGACTTGAAGCTTTCTTT
TRBJ2-1 | TRBV7-2 | - | CASSLQVGEQFF | TGTGCCAGCAGCTTGCAGGTAGGAGAGCAGTTCTTC
TRBJ2-1 | TRBV11-2 | - | CASSPRDEQFF | TGTGCCAGCAGCCCGCGGGATGAGCAGTTCTTC
TRBJ2-1 | TRBV10-1 | - | CASSAGTGTSNEQFF | TGCGCCAGCAGTGCGGGAACAGGGACGAGCAATGAGCAGTTCTTC
TRBJ1-2 | TRBV10-3 | - | CAISVSGVNGYTF | TGTGCCATCAGTGTTTCGGGGGTTAATGGCTACACCTTC
TRBJ2-2 | TRBV6-5 | - | CASSYSNRPQELFF | TGTGCCAGCAGTTACTCGAACAGGCCCCAGGAGCTGTTTTTT
TRBJ1-1 | TRBV3-1/TRBV3-2 | TRBD1 | CASSQAGGQGEAFF | TGTGCCAGCAGCCAAGCAGGGGGGCAAGGTGAAGCTTTCTTT
TRBJ2-5 | TRBV3-1/TRBV3-2 | TRBD1 | CASSRNTGGQETQYF | TGTGCCAGCAGCCGAAATACAGGGGGTCAAGAGACCCAGTACTTC
TRBJ2-3 | TRBV9 | TRBD2 | CASSARLARTDTQYF | TGTGCCAGCAGCGCCAGACTAGCGAGGACAGATACGCAGTATTTT
TRBJ1-1 | TRBV5-8 | - | CASSLVRIEAFF | TGTGCCAGCAGCTTGGTGAGGATTGAAGCTTTCTTT